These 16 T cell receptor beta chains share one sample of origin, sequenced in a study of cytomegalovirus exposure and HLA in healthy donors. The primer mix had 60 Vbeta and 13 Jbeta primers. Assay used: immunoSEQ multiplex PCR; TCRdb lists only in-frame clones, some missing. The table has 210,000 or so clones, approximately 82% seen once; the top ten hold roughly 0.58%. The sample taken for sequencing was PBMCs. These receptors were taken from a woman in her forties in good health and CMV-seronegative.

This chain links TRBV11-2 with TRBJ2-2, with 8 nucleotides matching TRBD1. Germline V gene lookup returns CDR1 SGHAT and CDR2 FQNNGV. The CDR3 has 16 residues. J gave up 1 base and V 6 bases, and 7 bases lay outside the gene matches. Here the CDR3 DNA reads TGTGCCAGCAGGACCCCCGGACAGGGGAACACCGGGGAGCTGTTTTTT. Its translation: CASRTPGQGNTGELFF.

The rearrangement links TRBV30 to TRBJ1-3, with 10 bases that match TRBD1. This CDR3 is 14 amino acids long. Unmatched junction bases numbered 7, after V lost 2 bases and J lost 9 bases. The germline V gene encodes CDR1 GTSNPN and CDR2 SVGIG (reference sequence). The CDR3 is CAWSQGQGTITIYF. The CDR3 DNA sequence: TGTGCCTGGAGTCAGGGACAGGGGACAATCACCATATATTTT.

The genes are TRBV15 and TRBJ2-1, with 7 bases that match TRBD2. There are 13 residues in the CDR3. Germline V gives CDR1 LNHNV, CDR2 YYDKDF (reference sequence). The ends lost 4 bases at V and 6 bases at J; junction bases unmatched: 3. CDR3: CATSKREGNEQFF. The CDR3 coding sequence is TGTGCCACCAGCAAAAGGGAGGGCAATGAGCAGTTCTTC.

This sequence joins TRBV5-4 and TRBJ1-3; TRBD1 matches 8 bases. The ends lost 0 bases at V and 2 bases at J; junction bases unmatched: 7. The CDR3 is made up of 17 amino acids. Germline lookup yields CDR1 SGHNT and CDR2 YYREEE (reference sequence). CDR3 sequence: CASSLERTGSAGNTIYF. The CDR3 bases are TGTGCCAGCAGCTTGGAGAGGACAGGGTCCGCTGGAAACACCATATATTTT. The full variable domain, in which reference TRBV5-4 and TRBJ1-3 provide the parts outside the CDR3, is ETGVTQSPTHLIKTRGQQVTLRCSSQSGHNTVSWYQQALGQGPQFIFQYYREEENGRGNFPPRFSGLQFPNYSSELNVNALELDDSALYLCASSLERTGSAGNTIYFGEGSWLTVV.

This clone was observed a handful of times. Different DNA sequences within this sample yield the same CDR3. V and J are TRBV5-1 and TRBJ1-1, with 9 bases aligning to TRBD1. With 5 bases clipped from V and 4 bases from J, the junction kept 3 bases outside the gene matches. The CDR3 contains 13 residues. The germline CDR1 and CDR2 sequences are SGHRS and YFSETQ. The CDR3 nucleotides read TGCGCCAGCAGTCTGACAGGGGGCACTGAAGCTTTCTTT. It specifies CASSLTGGTEAFF.

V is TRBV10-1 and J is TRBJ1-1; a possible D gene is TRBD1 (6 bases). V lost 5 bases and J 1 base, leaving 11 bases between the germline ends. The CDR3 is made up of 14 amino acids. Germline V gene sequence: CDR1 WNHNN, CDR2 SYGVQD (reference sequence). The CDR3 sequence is CASSLGHPNTEAFF. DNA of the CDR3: TGCGCCAGCAGTCTGGGACACCCGAACACTGAAGCTTTCTTT.

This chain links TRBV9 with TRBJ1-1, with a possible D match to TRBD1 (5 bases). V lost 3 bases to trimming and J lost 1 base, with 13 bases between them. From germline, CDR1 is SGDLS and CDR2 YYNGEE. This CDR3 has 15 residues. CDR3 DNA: TGTGCCAGCAGCGCCTCGGACACAAAGAACACTGAAGCTTTCTTT. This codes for CASSASDTKNTEAFF.

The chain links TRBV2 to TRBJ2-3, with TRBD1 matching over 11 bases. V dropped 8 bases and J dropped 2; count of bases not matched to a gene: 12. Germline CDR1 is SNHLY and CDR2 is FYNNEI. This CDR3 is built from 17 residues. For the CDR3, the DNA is TGTGCCAGCTCATATCCCTGGGACAGGGGGGTCACAGATACGCAGTATTTT. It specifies CASSYPWDRGVTDTQYF.

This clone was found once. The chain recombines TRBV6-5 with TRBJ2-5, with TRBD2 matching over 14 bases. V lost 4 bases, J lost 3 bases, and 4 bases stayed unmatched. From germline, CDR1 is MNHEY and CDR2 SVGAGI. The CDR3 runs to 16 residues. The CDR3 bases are TGTGCCAGCAGTTCAGGACTAGCGGGGGGCAAAGAGACCCAGTACTTC. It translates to CASSSGLAGGKETQYF.

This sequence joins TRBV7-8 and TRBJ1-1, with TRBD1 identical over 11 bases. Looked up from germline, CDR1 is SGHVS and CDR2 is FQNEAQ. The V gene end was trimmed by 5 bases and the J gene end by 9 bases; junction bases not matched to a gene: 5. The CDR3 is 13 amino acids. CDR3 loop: CASSPGTGGKAFF. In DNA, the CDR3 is TGTGCCAGCAGCCCGGGGACAGGGGGGAAAGCTTTCTTT.

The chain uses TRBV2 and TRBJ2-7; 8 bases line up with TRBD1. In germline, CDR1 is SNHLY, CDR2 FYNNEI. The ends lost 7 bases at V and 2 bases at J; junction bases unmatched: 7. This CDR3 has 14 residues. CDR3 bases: TGTGCCAGCATCGACGGACAGGGAACCTACGAGCAGTACTTC. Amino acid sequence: CASIDGQGTYEQYF.

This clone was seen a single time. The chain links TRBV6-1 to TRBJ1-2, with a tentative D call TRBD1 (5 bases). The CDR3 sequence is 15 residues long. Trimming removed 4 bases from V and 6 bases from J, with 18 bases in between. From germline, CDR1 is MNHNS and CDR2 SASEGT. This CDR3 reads CASSALAGGKNGYTF. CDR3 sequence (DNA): TGTGCCAGCAGTGCACTGGCGGGGGGAAAAAATGGCTACACCTTC.

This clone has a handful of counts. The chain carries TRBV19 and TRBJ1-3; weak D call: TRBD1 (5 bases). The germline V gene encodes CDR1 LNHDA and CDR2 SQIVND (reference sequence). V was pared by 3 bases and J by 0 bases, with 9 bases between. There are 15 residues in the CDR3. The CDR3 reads CASSIDSASGNTIYF. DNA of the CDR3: TGTGCCAGTAGTATCGACAGCGCCTCTGGAAACACCATATATTTT.

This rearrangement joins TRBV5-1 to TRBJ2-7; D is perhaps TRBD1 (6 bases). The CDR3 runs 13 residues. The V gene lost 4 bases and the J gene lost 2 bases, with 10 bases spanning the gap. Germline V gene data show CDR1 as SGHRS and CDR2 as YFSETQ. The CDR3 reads CASSASGAYEQYF. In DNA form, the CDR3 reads TGCGCCAGCAGCGCATCAGGGGCCTACGAGCAGTACTTC.

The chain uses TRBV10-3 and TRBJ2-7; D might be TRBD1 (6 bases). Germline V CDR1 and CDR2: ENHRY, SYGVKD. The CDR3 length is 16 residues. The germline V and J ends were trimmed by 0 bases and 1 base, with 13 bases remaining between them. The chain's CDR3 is CAISESRTVWSYEQYF. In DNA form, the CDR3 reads TGTGCCATCAGTGAGTCCCGGACAGTCTGGTCCTACGAGCAGTACTTC.

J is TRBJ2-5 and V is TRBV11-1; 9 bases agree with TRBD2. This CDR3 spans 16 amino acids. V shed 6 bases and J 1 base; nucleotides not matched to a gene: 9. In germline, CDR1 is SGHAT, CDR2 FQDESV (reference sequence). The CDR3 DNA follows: TGTGCCAGCAGTTACTTGAGCGGGGGGTCCCAAGAGACCCAGTACTTC. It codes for CASSYLSGGSQETQYF.